Following are 23 T cell receptor beta chains from one sample sequenced in a study of glioma-infiltrating T cells after dendritic cell vaccination. Sequencing was performed with immunoSEQ multiplex PCR; in TCRdb, only in-frame clones are kept and a portion is missing. The sample yields about 92,000 clones, 65% to 90% seen once. The specimen comprised blood, sampled before dendritic cell vaccination. The receptors come from a human donor with glioblastoma.

The V call is TRBV13, the J call TRBJ1-3; D gene uncertain. Between the trimmed V and J ends, which lost 1 base and 8 bases, there was a span of 12 bases. This CDR3 has 14 residues. In germline, CDR1 is PRHDT, CDR2 FYEKMQ (reference sequence). CDR3 bases: TGTGCCAGCAGCTTAGCCTCTTCCCCTCACACCATATATTTT. This translates into CASSLASSPHTIYF.

This chain uses TRBV28 with TRBJ2-7; 11 bases line up with TRBD2. Germline CDR1 MDHEN, CDR2 SYDVKM. V lost 4 bases, J lost 1 base, and 12 bases stayed unmatched. The CDR3 has 18 residues. The DNA for the CDR3 is TGTGCCAGCAGTTCCCATATTTGGCGGACTAGCGGGTCCTACGAGCAGTACTTC. Encoded protein: CASSSHIWRTSGSYEQYF. Filled out from reference TRBV28 and TRBJ2-7, the complete variable domain reads DVKVTQSSRYLVKRTGEKVFLECVQDMDHENMFWYRQDPGLGLRLIYFSYDVKMKEKGDIPEGYSVSREKKERFSLILESASTNQTSMYLCASSSHIWRTSGSYEQYFGPGTRLTVT.

V usage is TRBV5-1 and J usage is TRBJ1-6; the D gene is possibly TRBD1 (5 bases). Between the trimmed V and J ends, which lost 1 base and 3 bases, there was a span of 14 bases. Germline V gives CDR1 SGHRS, CDR2 YFSETQ. The CDR3 covers 17 residues. The CDR3 DNA follows: TGCGCCAGCAGCTTGAAGGGGCCCGCCGTCTATAATTCACCCCTCCACTTT. Encoded protein: CASSLKGPAVYNSPLHF.

V gene TRBV27 combines with J gene TRBJ1-1; no clear D. The CDR3 runs to 13 residues. CDR1 and CDR2 from the germline V gene are MNHEY and SMNVEV (reference sequence). V lost 8 bases to trimming and J lost 1 base, with 11 bases between them. The CDR3 spells CASGERENTEAFF. The CDR3 DNA follows: TGTGCCAGCGGGGAGAGGGAGAACACTGAAGCTTTCTTT.

J is TRBJ2-7 and V is TRBV2; TRBD1 matches at 11 bases. V trimming: 11 bases; J trimming: 2 bases; junction bases outside the gene matches: 2. The CDR3 consists of 12 residues. Germline CDR1 is SNHLY and CDR2 is FYNNEI. CDR3 nucleotide sequence: TGTGCCGGGACAGGGGGAACCTACGAGCAGTACTTC. Its protein is CAGTGGTYEQYF.

This clone was seen a single time. Other nucleotide sequences in the sample specify the same CDR3. V is TRBV27 and J is TRBJ2-1, with 7 nucleotides matching TRBD1. The junction had 7 bases not matched to a gene; V was cut back by 5 bases and J by 0 bases. The CDR3 runs to 16 residues. Per the germline V gene, CDR1 is MNHEY and CDR2 is SMNVEV (reference sequence). CDR3 region: CASSLLTGNSYNEQFF. Written as DNA, the CDR3 is TGTGCCAGCAGTCTCCTGACAGGGAACTCCTACAATGAGCAGTTCTTC.

The gene calls are TRBV30 and TRBJ2-6; D remains ambiguous. This CDR3 comprises 15 residues. Germline V CDR1 and CDR2: GTSNPN, SVGIG (reference sequence). V was trimmed by 7 bases and J by 0 bases, leaving 13 bases between them. The CDR3 reads CASLTRSSGANVLTF. CDR3 in DNA: TGTGCCTCCCTGACCCGGAGCTCTGGGGCCAACGTCCTGACTTTC.

The chain couples TRBV6-5 to TRBJ2-5; D not resolved. This CDR3 is built from 14 residues. V was shortened by 1 base and J by 2 bases, with 8 bases between the two germline ends. CDR1 is MNHEY, CDR2 SVGAGI, per germline. The CDR3 loop reads CASSYYSQQETQYF. The CDR3 region has the DNA TGTGCCAGCAGTTACTATAGCCAGCAAGAGACCCAGTACTTC.

The chain employs TRBV19 and TRBJ2-1, with a weak D call TRBD2 (6 bases). The length of the CDR3 is 12 residues. Germline CDR1 and CDR2: LNHDA and SQIVND (reference sequence). V was pared by 3 bases and J by 8 bases, with 8 bases between. The CDR3 region is CASSMWGDEQFF. CDR3 coding DNA: TGTGCCAGTAGTATGTGGGGGGATGAGCAGTTCTTC.

The chain joins TRBV7-8 to TRBJ1-1; 8 positions match TRBD1. CDR1 is SGHVS, CDR2 FQNEAQ, per germline. The CDR3 contains 18 residues. With V trimmed by 4 bases and J by 6 bases, 19 bases remained unmatched. In nucleotides, the CDR3 is TGTGCCAGCAGCTCGAACAGACAGGGGCTGAGTTTTATATCTGAAGCTTTCTTT. Translated, it gives CASSSNRQGLSFISEAFF.

The rearrangement uses TRBV6-5 and TRBJ1-5; D remains ambiguous. Looked up from germline, CDR1 is MNHEY and CDR2 is SVGAGI. The CDR3 sequence is 15 residues long. The germline V and J ends were trimmed by 0 bases and 0 bases, with 6 bases remaining between them. The chain's CDR3 is CASSYSRNSNQPQHF. The CDR3 coding sequence is TGTGCCAGCAGTTACTCGAGAAATAGCAATCAGCCCCAGCATTTT.

V is TRBV2 and J is TRBJ1-2; 9 positions agree with TRBD1. Germline lookup yields CDR1 SNHLY and CDR2 FYNNEI. After removal of 7 bases from V and 3 bases from J, the junction contained 6 bases not matched to a gene. CDR3 length: 14 amino acids. The CDR3 reads CASKEQGAYYGYTF. CDR3 bases: TGTGCCAGCAAGGAACAGGGGGCATACTATGGCTACACCTTC.

The gene calls are TRBV7-3 and TRBJ2-3, with a possible D match to TRBD1 (6 bases). The CDR3 is 16 amino acids. The germline V gene encodes CDR1 SGHTA and CDR2 FQGTGA. V was clipped by 5 bases and J by 0 bases, with 15 bases between them. Here the CDR3 reads CASSPRGSSSTDTQYF. The CDR3 bases are TGTGCCAGCAGCCCCAGGGGCAGTTCTAGCACAGATACGCAGTATTTT.

This chain links TRBV15 with TRBJ1-2; TRBD1 might be the D (6 bases). CDR1 and CDR2 (germline): LNHNV, YYDKDF (reference sequence). CDR3 length: 16 residues. Trimming took off 0 bases at V and 3 bases at J, with 14 bases between the two ends. CDR3 protein: CATSRDQRRTDYGYTF. The CDR3 DNA reads TGTGCCACCAGCAGAGATCAAAGGAGGACAGACTATGGCTACACCTTC. The whole variable domain, remainder taken from reference TRBV15 and TRBJ1-2, is DAMVIQNPRYQVTQFGKPVTLSCSQTLNHNVMYWYQQKSSQAPKLLFHYYDKDFNNEADTPDNFQSRRPNTSFCFLDIRSPGLGDTAMYLCATSRDQRRTDYGYTFGSGTRLTVV.

The V gene is TRBV7-2, the J gene TRBJ1-2; 9 bases are a match to TRBD1. Trimming took 9 bases from V and 0 from J; bases not matched to a gene: 8. This CDR3 contains 15 residues. Germline CDR1 and CDR2: SGHTA and FQGNSA. CDR3 nucleotide sequence: TGTGCCAGTACGGGACAGGGCGCTACTAACTATGGCTACACCTTC. This encodes CASTGQGATNYGYTF.

This rearrangement joins TRBV25-1 to TRBJ2-7; 8 bases line up with TRBD2. Germline trimming cut 7 bases from V and 0 bases from J; bases unmatched to any gene: 8. Germline lookup yields CDR1 MGHDK and CDR2 SYGVNS. The CDR3 covers 15 residues. DNA for the CDR3: TGTGCCAGCACGGGGAGCGGGAGTCCCTCCTACGAGCAGTACTTC. Its protein is CASTGSGSPSYEQYF.

The chain joins TRBV7-9 to TRBJ2-1; 13 bases line up with TRBD2. V gave up 8 bases and J gave up 2 bases; unmatched junction bases: 0. The CDR3 covers 14 residues. Germline V CDR1 and CDR2: SEHNR, FQNEAQ (reference sequence). The CDR3 sequence: CASGLAGAYNEQFF. In DNA form, the CDR3 reads TGTGCCAGCGGACTAGCGGGAGCCTACAATGAGCAGTTCTTC.

The CDR3 is CASSLNTMNTEAFF. CDR3 bases: TGTGCCAGCAGCTTAAACACAATGAACACTGAAGCTTTCTTT. V gene TRBV7-3 combines with J gene TRBJ1-1; D ambiguous. V lost 1 base, J lost 0 bases, and 6 bases lay in between. The germline V gene encodes CDR1 SGHTA and CDR2 FQGTGA. The CDR3 is 14 amino acids.

This clone was detected a few times. This chain links TRBV5-1 with TRBJ2-1, with TRBD2 matching over 9 bases. The junction had 7 bases not matched to a gene; V was cut back by 4 bases and J by 8 bases. This CDR3 comprises 14 residues. Germline values: CDR1 SGHRS, CDR2 YFSETQ. The CDR3 nucleotides are TGCGCCAGCAGCCTAAGCGGGGGGCCGGATGAGCAGTTCTTC. Its translation is CASSLSGGPDEQFF.

This chain links TRBV10-3 with TRBJ2-1; D not certain. Trimming took off 10 bases at V and 4 bases at J, with 17 bases between the two ends. CDR1 ENHRY and CDR2 SYGVKD come from the germline V gene. This CDR3 has 14 amino acids. For the CDR3, the DNA is TGTGCCACCTCCCCTAGAGAAGCGTACAATGAGCAGTTCTTC. Translating gives CATSPREAYNEQFF.

This chain connects TRBV7-2 to TRBJ1-2; D not resolved. The germline gives CDR1 SGHTA, CDR2 FQGNSA. The V end was cut by 3 bases, the J end by 2 bases, with 13 bases between. CDR3 length: 15 residues. As DNA, the CDR3 is TGTGCCAGCAGCTTTGACTCCGGGATAAACTATGGCTACACCTTC. As protein: CASSFDSGINYGYTF. Full variable domain (remainder filled in from reference TRBV7-2 and TRBJ1-2): GAGVSQSPSNKVTEKGKDVELRCDPISGHTALYWYRQSLGQGLEFLIYFQGNSAPDKSGLPSDRFSAERTGGSVSTLTIQRTQQEDSAVYLCASSFDSGINYGYTFGSGTRLTVV.

The chain recombines TRBV5-1 with TRBJ2-7, with D unresolved. CDR3 size: 11 residues. CDR1 and CDR2 (germline): SGHRS, YFSETQ. The V end lost 4 bases, the J end lost 5 bases, and 7 bases lay between the germline ends. CDR3 sequence (DNA): TGCGCCAGCAGCGACTTCGACGAGCAGTACTTC. Amino acids: CASSDFDEQYF.

This sequence joins TRBV13 and TRBJ2-7, with a weak D call TRBD2 (7 bases). V gave up 5 bases and J gave up 12 bases, with 26 bases separating them. Per germline, CDR1 PRHDT and CDR2 FYEKMQ (reference sequence). The CDR3 has 15 amino acids. The CDR3 loop reads CASSPRGGDSVPRYF. CDR3 DNA sequence: TGTGCCAGCAGCCCCAGAGGGGGGGACTCAGTCCCTCGGTACTTC. The variable domain in full, completed from reference TRBV13 and TRBJ2-7, reads AAGVIQSPRHLIKEKRETATLKCYPIPRHDTVYWYQQGPGQDPQFLISFYEKMQSDKGSIPDRFSAQQFSDYHSELNMSSLELGDSALYFCASSPRGGDSVPRYFGPGTRLTVT.